A selection of T cell receptor beta chains follows, all from one sample in a study of T cells after yellow fever vaccination. One entry per CDR3 protein, called by TCRdb with MiXCR from the 5' RACE reads. The table lists about 58,000 distinct CDR3 sequences, around 5.4% of them singletons, with 25% to 40% in the top ten. Source: PBMCs, either bulk or a sorted T-cell subset (CD4+, CD8+, memory, or dextramer-sorted; not recorded which), taken on the day of the yellow fever booster vaccination. Every receptor here comes from a man between 18 and 35 years old who received the YFV17D yellow fever vaccine. Each CDR3 is given with its conserved first and last residue. A D gene is named only where the DNA matches it firmly. Size values are once, few and many counts, or a class for expanded clones, and some rows have none.

J: TRBJ2-2; length: 15; D: .; V: TRBV6-5; size: .; CDR3: CASRLTSRDTGELFF; DNA: TGTGCCAGCAGATTGACCAGCAGGGACACCGGGGAGCTGTTTTTT
J: TRBJ1-5; length: 14; D: .; V: TRBV6-2/TRBV6-3; size: .; CDR3: CASRSRGSDQPQHF; DNA: TGTGCCAGCAGGTCCAGGGGTAGCGATCAGCCCCAGCATTTT
J: TRBJ1-2; length: 12; D: .; V: TRBV12-3/TRBV12-4; size: .; CDR3: CASSQTAYGYTF; DNA: TGTGCCAGCAGTCAAACGGCATATGGCTACACCTTC
J: TRBJ2-3; length: 13; D: .; V: TRBV27; size: few; CDR3: CASSHGVVDTQYF; DNA: TGTGCCAGCAGCCATGGGGTTGTAGATACGCAGTATTTT
J: TRBJ1-4; length: 15; D: .; V: TRBV4-1; size: many; CDR3: CASSTRILANEKLFF; DNA: TGCGCCAGCAGCACCCGAATCTTGGCTAATGAAAAACTGTTTTTT
J: TRBJ1-6; length: 13; D: .; V: TRBV29-1; size: many; CDR3: CSAQGTYNSPLHF; DNA: TGCAGCGCTCAGGGAACCTATAATTCACCCCTCCACTTT
J: TRBJ2-1; length: 14; D: TRBD1; V: TRBV10-3; size: .; CDR3: CAISDYRGYNEQFF; DNA: TGTGCCATCAGTGACTACAGGGGCTACAATGAGCAGTTCTTC
J: TRBJ2-5; length: 15; D: .; V: TRBV27; size: many; CDR3: CASSPSGAGQETQYF; DNA: TGTGCCAGCAGTCCGTCAGGCGCGGGGCAAGAGACCCAGTACTTC
J: TRBJ1-2; length: 13; D: TRBD1; V: TRBV12-3/TRBV12-4; size: many; CDR3: CASSLWTGLGYTF; DNA: TGTGCCAGCAGTTTATGGACAGGGCTTGGCTACACCTTC
J: TRBJ1-1; length: 10; D: .; V: TRBV6-4; size: .; CDR3: CASRVQIAFF; DNA: TGTGCCAGCAGGGTGCAGATAGCTTTCTTT
J: TRBJ2-1; length: 20; D: TRBD2; V: TRBV11-1; size: many; CDR3: CASSFGLAGDPRGSYNEQFF; DNA: TGTGCCAGCAGCTTCGGACTAGCGGGGGATCCTCGGGGCTCCTACAATGAGCAGTTCTTC
J: TRBJ1-5; length: 13; D: .; V: TRBV10-2; size: many; CDR3: CASSDLGRQPQHF; DNA: TGCGCCAGCAGTGATTTAGGGAGGCAGCCCCAGCATTTT
J: TRBJ2-3; length: 14; D: TRBD2; V: TRBV12-3/TRBV12-4; size: many; CDR3: CASSWGLAPDTQYF; DNA: TGTGCCAGCAGTTGGGGACTAGCGCCAGATACGCAGTATTTT
J: TRBJ1-1; length: 16; D: .; V: TRBV5-1; size: many; CDR3: CASSLLSGRGDTEAFF; DNA: TGCGCCAGCAGCTTGTTATCAGGGCGAGGAGACACTGAAGCTTTCTTT
J: TRBJ1-4; length: 15; D: .; V: TRBV29-1; size: many; CDR3: CSVGGPRDLDEKLFF; DNA: TGCAGCGTTGGTGGGCCCCGGGACCTTGATGAAAAACTGTTTTTT
J: TRBJ1-5; length: 12; D: .; V: TRBV20-1; size: many; CDR3: CSAKVGGQPQHF; DNA: TGCAGTGCAAAAGTTGGGGGTCAGCCCCAGCATTTT
J: TRBJ1-1; length: 11; D: .; V: TRBV6-2/TRBV6-3; size: few; CDR3: CASSYSWEAFF; DNA: TGTGCCAGCAGTTACTCGTGGGAGGCTTTCTTT
J: TRBJ1-3; length: 15; D: .; V: TRBV9; size: .; CDR3: CASSVGGFSGNTIYF; DNA: TGTGCCAGCAGCGTAGGGGGATTCTCTGGAAACACCATATATTTT
J: TRBJ1-1; length: 13; D: .; V: TRBV18; size: .; CDR3: CASSPPMDTEAFF; DNA: TGTGCCAGCTCACCTCCTATGGACACTGAAGCTTTCTTT
J: TRBJ2-6; length: 19; D: TRBD1; V: TRBV5-1; size: few; CDR3: CASSLRGQGANSGANVLTF; DNA: TGCGCCAGCAGCTTGCGGGGACAGGGGGCTAATTCTGGGGCCAACGTCCTGACTTTC
J: TRBJ1-1; length: 17; D: TRBD1; V: TRBV4-1; size: .; CDR3: CASSHVPGQGGLTEAFF; DNA: TGCGCCAGCAGCCACGTCCCGGGACAGGGGGGGTTAACTGAAGCTTTCTTT
J: TRBJ1-1; length: 18; D: .; V: TRBV4-3; size: .; CDR3: CASSQVYMDPQSDTEAFF; DNA: TGCGCCAGCAGCCAAGTTTACATGGACCCCCAGTCGGACACTGAAGCTTTCTTT
J: TRBJ2-3; length: 14; D: .; V: TRBV6-2/TRBV6-3; size: many; CDR3: CASSKLGDTDTQYF; DNA: TGTGCCAGCAGCAAGCTCGGGGACACAGATACGCAGTATTTT
J: TRBJ2-2; length: 12; D: .; V: TRBV12-3/TRBV12-4; size: many; CDR3: CASGFPDRELFF; DNA: TGTGCCAGCGGTTTCCCGGACAGGGAGCTGTTTTTT
J: TRBJ1-3; length: 15; D: .; V: TRBV12-3/TRBV12-4; size: many; CDR3: CASRPNLGSGNTIYF; DNA: TGTGCCAGCAGACCAAATCTCGGCTCTGGAAACACCATATATTTT
J: TRBJ2-2; length: 14; D: .; V: TRBV7-6; size: many; CDR3: CASSLLTNTGELFF; DNA: TGTGCCAGCAGCTTACTTACGAACACCGGGGAGCTGTTTTTT
J: TRBJ1-2; length: 15; D: .; V: TRBV9; size: .; CDR3: CASSHDSFIRYGYTF; DNA: TGTGCCAGCAGCCATGACAGCTTTATACGCTATGGCTACACCTTC